Listed below are T cell receptor beta chains from one sample, sequenced in a study of graft-versus-host responses after intestinal transplantation. The repertoire was sequenced with immunoSEQ multiplex PCR; TCRdb's copy has only in-frame clones and lacks some. Of about 8,000 clones detected, approximately 79% appear once; the ten largest clones hold around 30%. The source was ileum tissue, collected 494 days after intestinal transplant. The receptor source for this set is a human patient who received an intestinal transplant, so some T cells may come from the graft donor. The CDR3 runs from the conserved cysteine through the conserved F or W. A D gene is named only where the DNA matches it firmly. Clone size is shown for a subset of rows, as once, few, many or a class of expanded clone.

j_call: TRBJ2-7; v_call: TRBV29-1; clone_size: .; d_call: .; cdr3_aa: CSVERNYEQYF; cdr3_nt: TGCAGCGTTGAACGGAACTACGAGCAGTACTTC
j_call: TRBJ2-4; v_call: TRBV7-9; clone_size: .; d_call: .; cdr3_aa: CATGSEPDKNIQYF; cdr3_nt: TGTGCCACTGGGAGCGAGCCCGACAAAAACATTCAGTACTTC
j_call: TRBJ2-7; v_call: TRBV11-2; clone_size: .; d_call: TRBD2; cdr3_aa: CASSLVAGGPYEQYF; cdr3_nt: TGTGCCAGCAGCTTAGTGGCGGGAGGCCCCTACGAGCAGTACTTC
j_call: TRBJ2-5; v_call: TRBV21-1; clone_size: .; d_call: .; cdr3_aa: CASSKGRQGKTQYF; cdr3_nt: TGTGCCAGCAGCAAGGGCAGGCAGGGTAAGACCCAGTACTTC
j_call: TRBJ2-7; v_call: TRBV6-1; clone_size: .; d_call: .; cdr3_aa: CASSGGWGPAYEQYF; cdr3_nt: TGTGCCAGCAGTGGGGGCTGGGGGCCAGCCTACGAGCAGTACTTC
j_call: TRBJ2-2; v_call: TRBV23-1; clone_size: .; d_call: TRBD1; cdr3_aa: CASSPGQGFGCNTGELFF; cdr3_nt: TGCGCCAGCAGCCCGGGACAGGGGTTCGGGTGTAACACCGGGGAGCTGTTTTTT
j_call: TRBJ2-7; v_call: TRBV20-1; clone_size: .; d_call: .; cdr3_aa: CSARGFYEQYF; cdr3_nt: TGCAGTGCTAGGGGATTCTACGAGCAGTACTTC
j_call: TRBJ2-1; v_call: TRBV6-6; clone_size: once; d_call: TRBD2; cdr3_aa: CASSTHLTSGRKLF; cdr3_nt: TGTGCCAGCAGCACTCACTTAACTAGCGGGAGGAAGCTCTTC
j_call: TRBJ1-2; v_call: TRBV27; clone_size: .; d_call: TRBD1; cdr3_aa: CASSDRDRGNYGYTF; cdr3_nt: TGTGCCAGCAGTGACAGGGACAGGGGGAACTATGGCTACACCTTC
j_call: TRBJ1-5; v_call: TRBV6-1; clone_size: .; d_call: TRBD1; cdr3_aa: CASSVGTERYQPQHF; cdr3_nt: TGTGCCAGCAGTGTTGGGACAGAACGTTATCAGCCCCAGCATTTT
j_call: TRBJ1-2; v_call: TRBV27; clone_size: .; d_call: .; cdr3_aa: CASSTQPTTYGYTF; cdr3_nt: TGTGCCAGCAGTACCCAACCCACTACTTATGGCTACACCTTC
j_call: TRBJ1-3; v_call: TRBV4-1; clone_size: .; d_call: .; cdr3_aa: CASSQEFSSGNTIYF; cdr3_nt: TGCGCCAGCAGCCAAGAGTTCAGCTCTGGAAACACCATATATTTT
j_call: TRBJ2-7; v_call: TRBV2; clone_size: .; d_call: TRBD2; cdr3_aa: CASTRDYSSYEQYF; cdr3_nt: TGTGCCAGCACCCGGGACTACTCTAGCTACGAGCAGTACTTC
j_call: TRBJ2-3; v_call: TRBV5-1; clone_size: .; d_call: TRBD1; cdr3_aa: CASSLGDSTAKQYF; cdr3_nt: TGCGCCAGCAGCTTGGGGGACAGTACGGCGAAGCAGTATTTT
j_call: TRBJ2-3; v_call: TRBV7-3; clone_size: .; d_call: .; cdr3_aa: CASSLLVTDTQYF; cdr3_nt: TGTGCCAGCAGCTTACTAGTCACAGATACGCAGTATTTT
j_call: TRBJ1-1; v_call: TRBV18; clone_size: .; d_call: .; cdr3_aa: CASSDQPGGTEAFF; cdr3_nt: TGTGCCAGCTCCGATCAGCCGGGGGGCACTGAAGCTTTCTTT
j_call: TRBJ2-3; v_call: TRBV5-6; clone_size: few; d_call: TRBD2; cdr3_aa: CASSLLTSDTDTQYF; cdr3_nt: TGTGCCAGCAGCTTGTTGACTAGCGATACAGATACGCAGTATTTT